The TCR beta chain under discussion was sequenced for a study of blood T cells in healthy people across ages. The CDR3 consists of 13 residues. CDR1 SQVTM and CDR2 ANQGSEA come from the germline V gene. Trimming shortened V by 0 bases and J by 8 bases, and 10 bases separated the two germline ends. Primers used in a second PCR of about 6 to 11 cycles were a sample-barcoded 5' primer and a J-beta primer mix. MiXCR, run by TCRdb on the 5' RACE reads, gives a single entry per CDR3 protein. Among roughly 1.7 million distinct CDR3 sequences listed, 34% were seen once. Every donor provided around 9.5 milliliters of peripheral blood. Study-wide results and limits: Using unsorted PBMCs precluded a conclusive naive versus antigen-experienced comparison. One million T cells yielded diversity estimates that were considered underestimates.

As to this clonotype: Its matching antigen is unknown.

This clonotype was sampled from a woman aged 30 to 39 in good health. This chain connects TRBV29-1 to TRBJ2-2; D may match TRBD1 or TRBD2 (5 bases each). Sequencing was performed on blood. The CDR3: CSVEDHGGGELFF. Written as DNA, the CDR3 is TGCAGCGTTGAAGATCATGGGGGAGGGGAGCTGTTTTTT.